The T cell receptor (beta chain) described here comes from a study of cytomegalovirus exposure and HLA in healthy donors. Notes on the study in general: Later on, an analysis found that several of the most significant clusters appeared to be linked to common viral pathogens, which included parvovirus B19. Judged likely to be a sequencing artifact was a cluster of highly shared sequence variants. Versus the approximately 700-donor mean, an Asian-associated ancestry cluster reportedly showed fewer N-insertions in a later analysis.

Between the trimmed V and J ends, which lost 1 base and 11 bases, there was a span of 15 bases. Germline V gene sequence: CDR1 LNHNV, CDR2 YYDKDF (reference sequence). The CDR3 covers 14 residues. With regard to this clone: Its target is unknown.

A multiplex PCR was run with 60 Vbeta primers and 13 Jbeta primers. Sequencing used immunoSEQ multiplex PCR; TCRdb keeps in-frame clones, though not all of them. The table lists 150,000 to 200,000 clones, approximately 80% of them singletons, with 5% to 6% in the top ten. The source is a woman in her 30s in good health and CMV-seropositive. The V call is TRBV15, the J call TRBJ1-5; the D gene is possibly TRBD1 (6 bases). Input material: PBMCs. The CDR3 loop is CATSRAGEGMAQHF. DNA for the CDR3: TGTGCCACCAGCAGAGCAGGGGAAGGGATGGCCCAGCATTTT.